These T cell receptor beta chains were read from a single sample in a study of blood T cell repertoires in COVID-19. Here immunoSEQ multiplex PCR was the method, and the copy in TCRdb shows in-frame clones only, minus some. Seen here are 160,000 or so clones, 70% to 80% observed once, and the top ten hold more than 7%. Material for sequencing was peripheral blood. The source is a woman aged 60-75 years with COVID-19, enrolled during active disease. Both conserved end residues are part of each CDR3. D genes are given only for firm matches. Some rows have no size entry. The others give once, few or many, or a class for an expanded clone.

abundance	v_gene	d_gene	j_gene	CDR3aa	CDR3nt
.	TRBV19	.	TRBJ1-5	CASSPGHGSNQPQHF	TGTGCCAGTAGTCCTGGACATGGGAGCAATCAGCCCCAGCATTTT
.	TRBV7-2	TRBD1	TRBJ1-1	CASSLGQGVGEAFF	TGTGCCAGCAGCTTAGGACAGGGCGTGGGGGAAGCTTTCTTT
.	TRBV7-6	TRBD2	TRBJ2-7	CASSSDSGSTYEQYF	TGTGCCAGCAGCTCCGATAGCGGGAGTACCTACGAGCAGTACTTC
.	TRBV5-4	TRBD2	TRBJ2-3	CASSFPTSGMGTDTQYF	TGTGCCAGCAGCTTCCCGACTAGCGGGATGGGCACAGATACGCAGTATTTT
.	TRBV21-1	.	TRBJ2-5	CASSKGGTGLNF	TGTGCCAGCAGCAAAGGCGGGACAGGGCTAAACTTC
.	TRBV7-8	TRBD1	TRBJ1-6	CASSIRQGVDSPLHF	TGTGCCAGCAGCATACGACAGGGTGTGGATTCACCCCTCCACTTT
.	TRBV5-1	TRBD1	TRBJ1-1	CASSLGGTGSEAFF	TGCGCCAGCAGCTTGGGGGGGACAGGGTCTGAAGCTTTCTTT
.	TRBV5-6	TRBD1	TRBJ1-5	CASSLRLGQRDQPQHF	TGTGCCAGCAGCTTACGATTGGGACAGAGAGATCAGCCCCAGCATTTT
.	TRBV10-3	.	TRBJ1-1	CAISSDSNTEAFF	TGTGCCATCAGTTCTGACTCGAACACTGAAGCTTTCTTT
.	TRBV6-2/TRBV6-3	.	TRBJ1-5	CASSYGSSNQPQHF	TGTGCCAGCAGTTACGGCAGTAGCAATCAGCCCCAGCATTTT
.	TRBV27	.	TRBJ1-2	CASSLNRQNYGYTF	TGTGCCAGCAGTTTAAACAGGCAGAACTATGGCTACACCTTC
.	TRBV10-2	.	TRBJ1-5	CASSDRGHNQPQHF	TGCGCCAGCAGTGATAGAGGGCACAATCAGCCCCAGCATTTT
.	TRBV21-1	.	TRBJ2-2	CASSTPVRAAGELFF	TGTGCCAGCAGCACCCCCGTGAGGGCGGCCGGGGAGCTGTTTTTT
.	TRBV5-1	TRBD1	TRBJ2-7	CASAGTGSSYEQYF	TGCGCCAGCGCGGGGACAGGGAGCTCCTACGAGCAGTACTTC
.	TRBV28	.	TRBJ2-5	CASSPADRFQETQYF	TGTGCCAGCAGTCCGGCTGACAGGTTCCAAGAGACCCAGTACTTC
.	TRBV4-1	.	TRBJ1-1	CASSQDNEPPMNTEAFF	TGCGCCAGCAGCCAAGACAATGAGCCACCCATGAACACTGAAGCTTTCTTT
.	TRBV2	.	TRBJ2-7	CASSEQGGPYEQYF	TGTGCCAGCAGTGAACAGGGAGGTCCTTACGAGCAGTACTTC
.	TRBV5-1	TRBD1	TRBJ1-2	CASSPGTGGLSDYGYTF	TGCGCCAGCAGCCCCGGGACAGGGGGCCTCTCGGACTATGGCTACACCTTC
once	TRBV5-1	TRBD1	TRBJ1-3	CASSLADRGNTIYF	TGCGCCAGCAGCTTGGCGGACAGGGGAAACACCATATATTTT